This entry concerns a single TCR beta chain. Its antigen is not identified. The sample comes from a study of cytomegalovirus exposure and HLA in healthy donors. Broader study findings: Three chains tied to CMV proved CMV antigen-specific in vitro. The study put 160 or so TCR beta chains on its list as cytomegalovirus-associated. That first-cohort TCR clusters tended to co-occur in the 95 to 150 validation repertoires was found in a later analysis.

Germline V gene data show CDR1 as SGHRS and CDR2 as YFSETQ. The V and J ends lost 1 base and 2 bases, in that order; junction bases with no gene match: 4. The CDR3 consists of 16 residues. Only in-frame clones appear in the TCRdb table, and some are missing; sequencing was by immunoSEQ multiplex PCR. The sample holds approximately 170,000 clones; around 84% are singletons and the top ten take 16%. The sequence derives from a man between 18 and 35 years old in good health and CMV-seropositive. Sequencing input: PBMCs. This chain joins TRBV5-1 and TRBJ2-1, with 9 bases that match TRBD1. The CDR3 region is CASSLLGQGAYNEQFF. CDR3 coding DNA: TGCGCCAGCAGCTTGTTGGGACAGGGTGCCTACAATGAGCAGTTCTTC. The entire variable domain, with the rest obtained from reference TRBV5-1 and TRBJ2-1, is as follows: KAGVTQTPRYLIKTRGQQVTLSCSPISGHRSVSWYQQTPGQGLQFLFEYFSETQRNKGNFPGRFSGRQFSNSRSEMNVSTLELGDSALYLCASSLLGQGAYNEQFFGPGTRLTVL.